The 20 T cell receptor beta chains below were found in one sample sequenced in a study of blood T cell repertoires in COVID-19. Sequencing was performed with immunoSEQ multiplex PCR; in TCRdb, only in-frame clones are kept and a portion is missing. Of a few hundred thousand clones in the sample, 70% to 85% are singletons; the top ten hold about 1.5%. The sample was peripheral blood. The receptors come from a woman aged 40-49 years who had recovered from COVID-19.

The chain has TRBV18 and TRBJ1-2; TRBD1 is a possible D gene (5 bases). Looked up from germline, CDR1 is KGHSH and CDR2 is LQKENI. The CDR3 has 14 amino acids. V gave up 2 bases and J gave up 5 bases, with 12 bases separating them. In DNA, the CDR3 is TGTGCCAGCTCACCATCTGGGGGGTATTATGGCTACACCTTC. Its translation is CASSPSGGYYGYTF.

The chain links TRBV28 to TRBJ2-1; weak D call: TRBD1 (7 bases). Per germline, CDR1 MDHEN and CDR2 SYDVKM. The CDR3 extends over 14 amino acids. Trimming cost V 3 bases and J 13 bases, with 19 bases left between them. This CDR3 is CASSFRGAGEAQFF. DNA for the CDR3: TGTGCCAGCAGTTTCAGGGGGGCAGGAGAAGCACAGTTCTTC.

V gene TRBV19 combines with J gene TRBJ1-1; D possibly corresponds to TRBD1 (5 bases). V gave up 7 bases and J gave up 6 bases, with 27 bases separating them. The CDR3 extends over 17 amino acids. The germline V gene has CDR1 LNHDA and CDR2 SQIVND (reference sequence). In DNA, the CDR3 is TGTGCCAGTACCCCCCTGGGGCCGTCGGGAGGTAGGGCTGAAGCTTTCTTT. Protein: CASTPLGPSGGRAEAFF.

CDR3 nucleotide sequence: TGTGCCAGCACAAGAATAATGGACAGTCGAAGGTTCACTGAAGCTTTCTTT. As protein: CASTRIMDSRRFTEAFF. The chain has TRBV25-1 and TRBJ1-1, with TRBD1 as a possible D gene (6 bases). The V and J ends lost 7 bases and 4 bases respectively, with 25 bases between them. The germline gives CDR1 MGHDK, CDR2 SYGVNS. The CDR3 loop spans 17 amino acids. Based on the CDR3 plus reference TRBV25-1 and TRBJ1-1, the full variable domain is EADIYQTPRYLVIGTGKKITLECSQTMGHDKMYWYQQDPGMELHLIHYSYGVNSTEKGDLSSESTVSRIRTEHFPLTLESARPSHTSQYLCASTRIMDSRRFTEAFFGQGTRLTVV.

The gene calls are TRBV15 and TRBJ2-1; 7 positions match TRBD1. Germline V gene lookup returns CDR1 LNHNV and CDR2 YYDKDF (reference sequence). This CDR3 contains 15 residues. The J segment lost 12 bases and the V segment lost 5 bases, leaving 16 bases of the junction unmatched. The chain's CDR3 is CATSHRQGPSRVQFF. The CDR3 DNA reads as TGTGCCACCAGCCACCGACAGGGACCTAGCAGGGTGCAGTTCTTC.

This chain uses TRBV3-1 (or the pseudogene TRBV3-2) with TRBJ2-3; 9 bases match TRBD2. The CDR3 is 14 residues long. Germline V gene sequence: CDR1 LGHDT, CDR2 YNNKEL (reference sequence). V shed 8 bases and J 2 bases; nucleotides not matched to a gene: 5. Here the CDR3 reads CASASGVFTDTQYF. CDR3 nucleotide sequence: TGTGCCAGCGCTAGCGGGGTATTCACAGATACGCAGTATTTT.

This chain links TRBV3-1 (or the pseudogene TRBV3-2) with TRBJ2-2, with 13 bases matching TRBD2. Germline trimming cut 3 bases from V and 4 bases from J; bases unmatched to any gene: 8. The CDR3 loop spans 18 amino acids. Germline V CDR1 and CDR2: LGHDT, YNNKEL (reference sequence). This chain's CDR3 is CASSHGTSGGAFTGELFF. The CDR3 region has the DNA TGTGCCAGCAGCCACGGAACTAGCGGGGGGGCTTTCACCGGGGAGCTGTTTTTT.

CDR3 in DNA: TGTGCCAGCAGTTACTCCCGACAGGATAGTTCACCCCTCCACTTT. Protein product: CASSYSRQDSSPLHF. The chain couples TRBV6-5 to TRBJ1-6; TRBD1 might be the D (6 bases). Germline CDR1 MNHEY, CDR2 SVGAGI. The CDR3 sequence is 15 residues long. Trimming removed 0 bases from V and 9 bases from J, with 12 bases in between.

The chain has TRBV19 and TRBJ2-1; 7 bases agree with TRBD2. The CDR3 has 15 amino acids. V dropped 6 bases and J dropped 6; count of bases not matched to a gene: 11. Germline V gene lookup returns CDR1 LNHDA and CDR2 SQIVND (reference sequence). The CDR3 bases are TGTGCCAGTAGACCGCGGGGGTTGGCTGGCAATGAGCAGTTCTTC. Protein sequence: CASRPRGLAGNEQFF.

This clone is a singleton in its sample. The junction does not match germline at one end; this may be a read error. The chain has TRBV27 and TRBJ2-7, with 8 bases matching TRBD1. CDR3 length equals 15 residues. CDR1 is MNHEY and CDR2 is SMNVEV in the germline V gene (reference sequence). CDR3 sequence: CASSSSGGSSHEQYF. CDR3 coding DNA: TGTGCCAGCAGTTCCTCAGGGGGCAGCTCCCACGAGCAGTACTTC.

V is TRBV10-3 and J is TRBJ1-2; 9 nucleotides align to TRBD1. This CDR3 is 14 amino acids long. Germline V gene lookup returns CDR1 ENHRY and CDR2 SYGVKD. Losses at the gene ends were 4 bases for V and 2 bases for J; bases not matched to a gene: 2. CDR3 sequence reads: CAISGGQGNYGYTF. Written as DNA, the CDR3 is TGTGCCATCAGTGGGGGACAGGGCAACTATGGCTACACCTTC.

This clone showed up just a few times. The chain carries TRBV5-1 and TRBJ1-3, with D tentatively TRBD1 (5 bases). CDR1 and CDR2 (germline): SGHRS, YFSETQ. This CDR3 region has 13 residues. Trimming left V 3 bases short and J 2 bases short, with 6 bases between. The DNA of the CDR3 is TGCGCCAGCAGCTGGGGCCCTGGAAACACCATATATTTT. As protein: CASSWGPGNTIYF.

The chain links TRBV9 to TRBJ2-1; 7 bases match TRBD2. Unmatched junction bases numbered 6, after V lost 2 bases and J lost 1 base. This CDR3 region has 16 residues. Germline V gene lookup returns CDR1 SGDLS and CDR2 YYNGEE. CDR3 sequence reads: CASSVKAGNSYNEQFF. The CDR3 region has the DNA TGTGCCAGCAGCGTGAAAGCGGGAAATTCCTACAATGAGCAGTTCTTC.

This chain links TRBV5-1 with TRBJ1-2, with D uncertain. From germline, CDR1 is SGHRS and CDR2 YFSETQ. Trimming removed 4 bases from V and 8 bases from J, with 21 bases in between. This CDR3 has 15 amino acids. The CDR3 sequence: CASSVATPAGEGYTF. In DNA form, the CDR3 reads TGCGCCAGCAGCGTGGCCACCCCCGCCGGGGAAGGCTACACCTTC.

This CDR3 is CASSQAGGGQETQYF. The CDR3 DNA reads TGCGCCAGCAGCCAAGCAGGGGGCGGCCAAGAGACCCAGTACTTC. The chain joins TRBV4-3 to TRBJ2-5, with TRBD1 identical over 8 bases. Germline V CDR1 and CDR2: LGHNA, YSLEER. J lost 1 base, V lost 1 base, and 2 bases had no gene match. CDR3 length: 15 residues.

Only a few counts were recorded for this clone. The chain recombines TRBV13 with TRBJ2-7, with D possibly being TRBD1 (6 bases). CDR3 length: 14 amino acids. Between the trimmed V and J ends, which lost 5 bases and 4 bases, there was a span of 15 bases. Per the germline V gene, CDR1 is PRHDT and CDR2 is FYEKMQ (reference sequence). DNA for the CDR3: TGTGCCAGCAGCCCACAGGGTAACGTGTACGAGCAGTACTTC. Protein: CASSPQGNVYEQYF.

This chain's CDR3 is CASSLGQTFNTGELFF. Written as DNA, the CDR3 is TGCGCCAGCAGCCTTGGACAGACTTTTAACACCGGGGAGCTGTTTTTT. The chain recombines TRBV5-1 with TRBJ2-2, with a possible D match to TRBD1 (6 bases). V was pared by 4 bases and J by 2 bases, with 15 bases between. The CDR3 is 16 residues long. Germline CDR1 is SGHRS and CDR2 is YFSETQ. The full variable domain, completed using reference TRBV5-1 and TRBJ2-2, is KAGVTQTPRYLIKTRGQQVTLSCSPISGHRSVSWYQQTPGQGLQFLFEYFSETQRNKGNFPGRFSGRQFSNSRSEMNVSTLELGDSALYLCASSLGQTFNTGELFFGEGSRLTVL.

The J gene is TRBJ1-1, the V gene TRBV30, with D maybe TRBD1 (5 bases). The CDR3 sequence is 13 residues long. Germline V lookup: CDR1 GTSNPN, CDR2 SVGIG (reference sequence). V lost 3 bases and J 1 base, leaving 9 bases between the germline ends. As DNA, the CDR3 is TGTGCCTGGAGGGGGGAGGCGAACACTGAAGCTTTCTTT. It codes for CAWRGEANTEAFF.

V gene TRBV5-8 combines with J gene TRBJ2-1, with TRBD1 as a possible D gene (6 bases). V lost 0 bases and J lost 7, with 14 bases in between. This CDR3 region has 15 residues. Germline V gene sequence: CDR1 SGHTS, CDR2 YDEGEE. This CDR3 is CASSLVGAGGNEQFF. CDR3 DNA: TGTGCCAGCAGCTTGGTGGGGGCTGGTGGTAATGAGCAGTTCTTC.

The rearrangement links TRBV11-3 to TRBJ2-5; TRBD1 matches at 8 bases. The germline CDR1 and CDR2 sequences are SGHNT and YENEEA. The CDR3 totals 16 residues. Germline trimming cut 1 base from V and 5 bases from J; bases unmatched to any gene: 9. The CDR3 nucleotides are TGTGCCAGCAGCTTAGTAGCAGGGGGCTATGGGGAGACCCAGTACTTC. It yields the protein CASSLVAGGYGETQYF.